This T cell receptor (beta chain) was profiled in a study of identical twins. Study findings and constraints: Memory repertoires showed no such pattern, whereas abundant cord blood beta clonotypes carried fewer insertions. Invariant populations such as MAIT and iNKT cells could partly muddle zero-insertion analyses. For out-of-frame beta sequences, excess twin sharing was weaker.

With respect to this clonotype: Its antigen is unidentified.

Addition of a universal primer site occurred through template switching, and cDNA carried unique molecular identifiers. A single record per CDR3 protein comes from TCRdb applying MiXCR to the 5' RACE reads. The data contain 200,000 to 300,000 distinct CDR3 sequences, about 10% of them seen just once; the ten biggest clones take up approximately 11%. From germline, CDR1 is SNHLY and CDR2 FYNNEI. Deletions cut 10 bases from V and 1 base from J, with 13 bases between. The length of the CDR3 is 13 residues. This chain links TRBV2 with TRBJ1-1; D is unresolved. This clonotype was sampled from a man aged 45 to 65 in good health. The specimen sequenced was memory T cells sorted from blood. The CDR3 DNA is TGTGCCACCGAAGTTGGGCGGAACACTGAAGCTTTCTTT. Translating it yields CATEVGRNTEAFF.